This paragraph covers one T cell receptor beta chain sequence. Germline values: CDR1 MNHEY, CDR2 SVGAGI. Deletions cut 4 bases from V and 4 bases from J, with 10 bases between. This CDR3 is built from 13 residues. The data were obtained in a study of human T cells and chemical hapten exposure. As for time point: healthy volunteer bleed at 2 weeks. The total RNA was obtained from whole blood that was not fractionated. In the library, unique molecular identifiers were attached to individual cDNA molecules. Per the study methods: Sampled TCR counts reached a median of approximately 100,000 per sample, with values ranging from roughly 23,224 to 700,000. TCRdb ran MiXCR on the RACE reads and lists one entry per CDR3 protein. For this entry, the V and J calls and clone size follow TCRdb and not the study's own pipeline. The repertoire holds about 130,000 distinct CDR3 sequences, around 8.3% seen once, with about 2% in the top ten.

The sample comprised whole blood. The gene calls are TRBV6-5 and TRBJ1-2; no definite D call. This clonotype originated in a male donor in good health. Some clones in this sample may be carry-over from other donors' samples. For the CDR3, the DNA is TGTGCCAGCAGTTTTCCCGGGAGCTATGGCTACACCTTC. Translating gives CASSFPGSYGYTF.